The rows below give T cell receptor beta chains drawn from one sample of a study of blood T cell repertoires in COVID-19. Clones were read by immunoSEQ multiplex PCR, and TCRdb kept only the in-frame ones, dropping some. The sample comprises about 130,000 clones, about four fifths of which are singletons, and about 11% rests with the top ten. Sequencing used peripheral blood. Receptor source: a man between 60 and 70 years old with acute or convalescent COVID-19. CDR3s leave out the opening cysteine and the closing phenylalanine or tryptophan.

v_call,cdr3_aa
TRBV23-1,ASSHRNNGRPTGANGLSNQPQH
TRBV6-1,ASSEVRGGWYEQY
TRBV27,ASSTHRGVSTNEQF
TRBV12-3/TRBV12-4,ASSFGHFTQY
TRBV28,ASRSPHDRSNQPQH
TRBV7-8,ASSYRPVGGGASYNSPLH
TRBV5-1,ASRETSHEQY
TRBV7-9,ASVRVSYNEQF
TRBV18,ASSPSRDSGELF
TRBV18,ASSLNTGGPNTGELF
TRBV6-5,ASSYRPGGWEKLF
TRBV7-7,ASSLGSLGGPGETQY
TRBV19,ASRDIATNEKLF
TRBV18,ASSLLESSYNEQF
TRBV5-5,ASSTLLENIYEQY
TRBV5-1,ASSSGEIYGYT
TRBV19,ASSIPRQGALYGYT
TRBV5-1,ASSFLTGMNTEAF
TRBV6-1,ASSYSPGGQY
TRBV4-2,ASSHNPGQGSYEQY
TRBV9,ASSILGQGADTQY
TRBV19,ASRTSGHTGELF
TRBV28,ASSERGQGNTEAF
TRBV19,ASSSPGVGNQPQH
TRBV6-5,ASRSGRVNEQF
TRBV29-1,SVTRQGAFYGYT
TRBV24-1,ATSDDSGSGYEQY
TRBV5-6,ASSRADSRDRSSYEQY
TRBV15,ATSRVVTGVYEQY
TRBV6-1,ASSENIAGGRETQY
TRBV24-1,ATSDLGTGPRRGYT
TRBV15,ATSRRSWAGGPTYEQY
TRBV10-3,AAQGNSNQPQH
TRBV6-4,ASSDPLRAGMNTEAF
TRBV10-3,AISSGTSPF
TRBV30,AWSGTGGSYNEQF
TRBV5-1,ASSLRVERGHTGELF
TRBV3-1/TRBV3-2,ASSQRTVNEKLF
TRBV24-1,ATSGGGSYGYT
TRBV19,ASSIRGYNEQF
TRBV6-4,ASSDWLPTSGSEHEQF
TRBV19,ASNIRGGGEAF
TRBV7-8,ASSPGANYGYT